This T cell receptor (beta chain) derives from a study of Ad26.COV2.S vaccination and SARS-CoV-2 variants. Study-wide points: Analyses that measured TCR breadth and depth may have underestimated total T cell responses.

Libraries were prepared by immunoSEQ multiplex PCR; TCRdb keeps only in-frame clonotypes and omits some of them. The sample shows around 250,000 clones, roughly 87% of them seen only once. Stated treatment: roughly 20 received Ad26.COV2.S at low or high dose, single or two shots; five or six received placebo; per-sample allocation not given. Collection of samples fell on day 63 after the first vaccine or placebo injection. The CDR3 runs 14 residues. Looked up from germline, CDR1 is SGHNT and CDR2 is YYREEE (reference sequence). V was clipped by 4 bases and J by 6 bases; unmatched bases: 6. A note on this clone: Its antigen is unidentified.

The sequencing here drew on peripheral blood, taken in a trial of Ad26.COV2.S vaccine versus placebo. This receptor was taken from a person aged 18-60 years who received the Ad26.COV2.S COVID-19 vaccine or a placebo. The chain joins TRBV5-4 to TRBJ2-7; 11 bases are shared with TRBD2. CDR3 loop: CASSHPTSGAEQYF. The CDR3 nucleotides read TGTGCCAGCAGCCATCCGACTAGCGGGGCCGAGCAGTACTTC. The full variable domain, completed using reference TRBV5-4 and TRBJ2-7, is ETGVTQSPTHLIKTRGQQVTLRCSSQSGHNTVSWYQQALGQGPQFIFQYYREEENGRGNFPPRFSGLQFPNYSSELNVNALELDDSALYLCASSHPTSGAEQYFGPGTRLTVT.